Listed below are T cell receptor beta chains from one sample, sequenced in a study of blood T cell repertoires in COVID-19. Clones were sequenced by immunoSEQ multiplex PCR, and TCRdb holds only the in-frame ones, with some missing. The table lists roughly 410,000 clones, more than 75% of them singletons, with about 2.3% in the top ten. The sample consisted of peripheral blood. The origin of the receptors is a woman aged 60-75 years with COVID-19, enrolled during active disease. The CDR3 runs from the conserved cysteine through the conserved F or W. Fields, in order: V gene, D gene, J gene, clone size, CDR3 DNA, CDR3 protein. A D gene is named only where the DNA matches it firmly. Rows may omit the clone size; those that give it use once, few, many or a size class.

v_gene: TRBV5-8
d_gene: .
j_gene: TRBJ2-4
abundance: .
CDR3nt: TGTGCCAGCAGCCGCCGGGTCCAACTAGCCAAAAACATTCAGTACTTC
CDR3aa: CASSRRVQLAKNIQYF

v_gene: TRBV19
d_gene: .
j_gene: TRBJ1-2
abundance: .
CDR3nt: TGTGCCAGTAGTATACCCCCGACAAACGGCTACACCTTC
CDR3aa: CASSIPPTNGYTF

v_gene: TRBV9
d_gene: TRBD1
j_gene: TRBJ1-1
abundance: .
CDR3nt: TGTGCCAGCAGCATCGGGACAGGGGGATTTAACACTGAAGCTTTCTTT
CDR3aa: CASSIGTGGFNTEAFF

v_gene: TRBV4-1
d_gene: .
j_gene: TRBJ1-2
abundance: .
CDR3nt: TGCGCCAGCAGCCAAGAGCAGGGGCCTCGAATAGGGGGCTACACCTTC
CDR3aa: CASSQEQGPRIGGYTF

v_gene: TRBV3-1/TRBV3-2
d_gene: .
j_gene: TRBJ1-2
abundance: .
CDR3nt: TGTGCCAGCAGCCCTCAGGGAATCGATGGCTACACCTTC
CDR3aa: CASSPQGIDGYTF

v_gene: TRBV29-1
d_gene: .
j_gene: TRBJ1-4
abundance: .
CDR3nt: TGCAGCGCCGGCGGTTCTGGGCACTATGAAAAACTGTTTTTT
CDR3aa: CSAGGSGHYEKLFF

v_gene: TRBV2
d_gene: TRBD2
j_gene: TRBJ2-3
abundance: .
CDR3nt: TGTGCCAGCACCGGGACTAGCGATCGCACAGATACGCAGTATTTT
CDR3aa: CASTGTSDRTDTQYF

v_gene: TRBV6-6
d_gene: TRBD1
j_gene: TRBJ1-2
abundance: .
CDR3nt: TGTGCCAGCAGTTACCCATCACAGGGGAAAAATGGCTACACCTTC
CDR3aa: CASSYPSQGKNGYTF

v_gene: TRBV12-5
d_gene: .
j_gene: TRBJ2-3
abundance: .
CDR3nt: TGTGCTAGTGGTCGGGACTTCCCTAGCACAGATACGCAGTATTTT
CDR3aa: CASGRDFPSTDTQYF

v_gene: TRBV4-1
d_gene: TRBD1
j_gene: TRBJ1-5
abundance: .
CDR3nt: TGCGCCAGCAGCCAAGTCGACAGGGGGGGTATAGGTCAGCCCCAGCATTTT
CDR3aa: CASSQVDRGGIGQPQHF

v_gene: TRBV27
d_gene: .
j_gene: TRBJ2-6
abundance: few
CDR3nt: TGTGCCAGCAGTTTATACAGGGCCGACTCTGGGGCCAACGTCCTGACTTTC
CDR3aa: CASSLYRADSGANVLTF

v_gene: TRBV5-1
d_gene: TRBD1
j_gene: TRBJ2-6
abundance: .
CDR3nt: TGCGCCAGCAGTCAAACAGGGGGTCTACTGACGGATCCTGGGGCCAACGTCCTGACTTTC
CDR3aa: CASSQTGGLLTDPGANVLTF

v_gene: TRBV5-1
d_gene: TRBD2
j_gene: TRBJ2-7
abundance: .
CDR3nt: TGCGCCAGCAGCTTGGCCGGGACTAGGACCTACGAGCAGTACTTC
CDR3aa: CASSLAGTRTYEQYF

v_gene: TRBV12-5
d_gene: .
j_gene: TRBJ2-1
abundance: .
CDR3nt: TGTGCTAGTGGTTTGGTATTACGGGGGAGATACAATGAGCAGTTCTTC
CDR3aa: CASGLVLRGRYNEQFF

v_gene: TRBV11-2
d_gene: TRBD1
j_gene: TRBJ1-6
abundance: .
CDR3nt: TGTGCCAGCAGCTCCAGGGCGGGACAGCCTAAAAATTCACCCCTCCACTTT
CDR3aa: CASSSRAGQPKNSPLHF

v_gene: TRBV5-1
d_gene: TRBD1
j_gene: TRBJ1-3
abundance: .
CDR3nt: TGCGCCAGCAGCTTGGGAGGGACAGCCTCTGGAAACACCATATATTTT
CDR3aa: CASSLGGTASGNTIYF

v_gene: TRBV5-4
d_gene: TRBD1
j_gene: TRBJ1-2
abundance: .
CDR3nt: TGTGCCAGCAGCTTGGAACAGGGGCGCTATGGCTACACCTTC
CDR3aa: CASSLEQGRYGYTF

v_gene: TRBV5-5
d_gene: .
j_gene: TRBJ1-5
abundance: .
CDR3nt: TGTGCCAGCAGCTTGGGACAGCCTAATCAGCCCCAGCATTTT
CDR3aa: CASSLGQPNQPQHF

v_gene: TRBV2
d_gene: .
j_gene: TRBJ1-1
abundance: once
CDR3nt: TGTGCCAGCAGTGGGGGAGGTAGAAACACTGAAGCTTTCTTT
CDR3aa: CASSGGGRNTEAFF

v_gene: TRBV6-5
d_gene: .
j_gene: TRBJ1-2
abundance: .
CDR3nt: TGTGCCAGCAGTTACTCGATCCCCAGGGAGGGGTATGGCTACACCTTC
CDR3aa: CASSYSIPREGYGYTF

v_gene: TRBV9
d_gene: TRBD1
j_gene: TRBJ2-2
abundance: .
CDR3nt: TGTGCCAGCAGCGCCGGGACAGGGTACACCGGGGAGCTGTTTTTT
CDR3aa: CASSAGTGYTGELFF

v_gene: TRBV6-5
d_gene: .
j_gene: TRBJ1-2
abundance: .
CDR3nt: TGTGCCAGCAGTCCAGGGGTAATGGGCTATGGCTACACCTTC
CDR3aa: CASSPGVMGYGYTF

v_gene: TRBV10-3
d_gene: .
j_gene: TRBJ2-7
abundance: .
CDR3nt: TGTGCCATCAGCGGGGTAGGCTACGTGGAGCAGTACTTC
CDR3aa: CAISGVGYVEQYF

v_gene: TRBV3-1/TRBV3-2
d_gene: TRBD1
j_gene: TRBJ1-5
abundance: .
CDR3nt: TGTGCCAGCAGCCAAACAGGGGGAAATCAGCCCCAGCATTTT
CDR3aa: CASSQTGGNQPQHF

v_gene: TRBV11-1
d_gene: .
j_gene: TRBJ2-7
abundance: .
CDR3nt: TGTGCCAGCAGCTTAACGAGGGGGGGGAGTTACGAGCAGTACTTC
CDR3aa: CASSLTRGGSYEQYF

v_gene: TRBV7-3
d_gene: .
j_gene: TRBJ1-6
abundance: .
CDR3nt: TGTGCCAGCAGCTTAAAGGGGACTGGAGGCTCACCCCTCCACTTT
CDR3aa: CASSLKGTGGSPLHF

v_gene: TRBV5-6
d_gene: .
j_gene: TRBJ1-5
abundance: .
CDR3nt: TGTGCCAGCAGCACGAGAGGGCTTAAGGATCAGCCCCAGCATTTT
CDR3aa: CASSTRGLKDQPQHF

v_gene: TRBV4-1
d_gene: TRBD2
j_gene: TRBJ2-7
abundance: .
CDR3nt: TGCGCCAGCAGCCAAGAGGGCACTAGCGGGGGTAAGCAGTACTTC
CDR3aa: CASSQEGTSGGKQYF

v_gene: TRBV5-1
d_gene: TRBD2
j_gene: TRBJ2-2
abundance: .
CDR3nt: TGCGCCAGCAGCTTTGTTACTAGCGGGCAGGCCGGGGAGCTGTTTTTT
CDR3aa: CASSFVTSGQAGELFF

v_gene: TRBV5-1
d_gene: .
j_gene: TRBJ2-1
abundance: .
CDR3nt: TGCGCCAGCAGCCGGGTTAATGAGCAGTTCTTC
CDR3aa: CASSRVNEQFF

v_gene: TRBV7-3
d_gene: TRBD2
j_gene: TRBJ2-2
abundance: .
CDR3nt: TGTGCCAGCAGCTTAAGAGCGGGACTACCCGGATGGAACACCGGGGAGCTGTTTTTT
CDR3aa: CASSLRAGLPGWNTGELFF

v_gene: TRBV7-3
d_gene: .
j_gene: TRBJ2-1
abundance: .
CDR3nt: TGTGCCAGCAGCTTAATAGGTGGAGGTGAGCAGTTCTTC
CDR3aa: CASSLIGGGEQFF

v_gene: TRBV4-2
d_gene: TRBD1
j_gene: TRBJ1-1
abundance: few
CDR3nt: TGTGCCAGCAGCCAATGGGACAGGAGGAACACTGAAGCTTTCTTT
CDR3aa: CASSQWDRRNTEAFF

v_gene: TRBV27
d_gene: TRBD1
j_gene: TRBJ2-1
abundance: .
CDR3nt: TGTGCCAGCAGACCCCGGACAGGGCATGAGCAGTTCTTC
CDR3aa: CASRPRTGHEQFF

v_gene: TRBV19
d_gene: .
j_gene: TRBJ1-5
abundance: .
CDR3nt: TGTGCCAGTAGACCCACGGGGGGAATAAGCAATCAGCCCCAGCATTTT
CDR3aa: CASRPTGGISNQPQHF

v_gene: TRBV7-2
d_gene: TRBD1
j_gene: TRBJ1-4
abundance: .
CDR3nt: TGTGCCAGCAGCCCTGGACAGGGGCTTAATGAAAAACTGTTTTTT
CDR3aa: CASSPGQGLNEKLFF

v_gene: TRBV3-1/TRBV3-2
d_gene: .
j_gene: TRBJ1-2
abundance: .
CDR3nt: TGTGCCAGCAGCCTTTCAGGGCAGAACCTATATGGCTACACCTTC
CDR3aa: CASSLSGQNLYGYTF

v_gene: TRBV7-6
d_gene: TRBD1
j_gene: TRBJ1-1
abundance: .
CDR3nt: TGTGCCAGCAGCTTACAGGGGGCGGTCACTGAAGCTTTCTTT
CDR3aa: CASSLQGAVTEAFF

v_gene: TRBV4-1
d_gene: TRBD2
j_gene: TRBJ2-3
abundance: .
CDR3nt: TGCGCCAGCAGCCACAACATAGCGGGGGCCCGCACAGATACGCAGTATTTT
CDR3aa: CASSHNIAGARTDTQYF

v_gene: TRBV18
d_gene: .
j_gene: TRBJ1-5
abundance: .
CDR3nt: TGTGCCAGCTCTCCATACAGGGATAGCAATCAGCCCCAGCATTTT
CDR3aa: CASSPYRDSNQPQHF

v_gene: TRBV9
d_gene: .
j_gene: TRBJ1-6
abundance: .
CDR3nt: TGTGCCAGCAGCGGAAGGGACTCCGAGGCCCTCCACTTT
CDR3aa: CASSGRDSEALHF

v_gene: TRBV9
d_gene: .
j_gene: TRBJ1-3
abundance: .
CDR3nt: TGTGCCAGCAGCGTAGACCAGTCTGGAAACACCATATATTTT
CDR3aa: CASSVDQSGNTIYF

v_gene: TRBV18
d_gene: .
j_gene: TRBJ2-1
abundance: .
CDR3nt: TGTGCCAGCTCACGTCCCGCGGGGAGCTCCTACAATGAGCAGTTCTTC
CDR3aa: CASSRPAGSSYNEQFF

v_gene: TRBV19
d_gene: TRBD1
j_gene: TRBJ2-6
abundance: .
CDR3nt: TGTGCCAGCAACCCCGGGACAGTTCGTGGTTTTTCTGGGGCCAACGTCCTGACTTTC
CDR3aa: CASNPGTVRGFSGANVLTF

v_gene: TRBV5-1
d_gene: .
j_gene: TRBJ2-7
abundance: .
CDR3nt: TGCGCCAGCAGCTCATTCGGAGGTCGGGACGAGCAGTACTTC
CDR3aa: CASSSFGGRDEQYF

v_gene: TRBV2
d_gene: TRBD1
j_gene: TRBJ1-5
abundance: .
CDR3nt: TGTGCCAGCAGTGATCAGGGGGCAGGGTCTGTCAGGCGCGGCAATCAGCCCCAGCATTTT
CDR3aa: CASSDQGAGSVRRGNQPQHF

v_gene: TRBV3-1/TRBV3-2
d_gene: .
j_gene: TRBJ1-2
abundance: .
CDR3nt: TGTGCCAGCAGCCCTACGACTGGGTATGGCTACACCTTC
CDR3aa: CASSPTTGYGYTF

v_gene: TRBV12-3/TRBV12-4
d_gene: TRBD1
j_gene: TRBJ2-7
abundance: many
CDR3nt: TGTGCCAGCAGTTCGGGACAGTACGACGAGCAGTACTTC
CDR3aa: CASSSGQYDEQYF

v_gene: TRBV6-1
d_gene: .
j_gene: TRBJ2-7
abundance: .
CDR3nt: TGTGCCAGCAGTGAGGCAGGGTCCGCCTACGAGCAGTACTTC
CDR3aa: CASSEAGSAYEQYF

v_gene: TRBV28
d_gene: .
j_gene: TRBJ1-3
abundance: .
CDR3nt: TGTGCCAGCTTAGGCCCCGGGTCTGGAAACACCATATATTTT
CDR3aa: CASLGPGSGNTIYF